This entry lists 27 T cell receptor beta chains sequenced from one sample in a study of blood T cell repertoires in COVID-19. Generated by immunoSEQ multiplex PCR, the TCRdb table keeps only in-frame clones and is missing some. The table lists roughly 290,000 clones, 70% to 90% of them singletons. The sequenced sample consisted of peripheral blood. Receptors were obtained from a woman aged 50 to 60 who had recovered from COVID-19.

CDR3 bases: TGTGCCAGTAGGGGGACAGGGGAAGATTCGCCCCAGCATTTT. Its translation: CASRGTGEDSPQHF. The gene calls are TRBV19 and TRBJ1-5, with 10 bases lining up with TRBD1. The CDR3 is 14 amino acids. Germline V gene data show CDR1 as LNHDA and CDR2 as SQIVND (reference sequence). J was trimmed by 9 bases and V by 6 bases; bases with no gene match: 8.

The chain joins TRBV6-1 to TRBJ1-1; D is undetermined. CDR1 is MNHNS and CDR2 is SASEGT in the germline V gene. The CDR3 is 12 residues long. V lost 2 bases to trimming and J lost 10 bases, with 11 bases between them. CDR3 region: CASSETVPRAFF. The CDR3 bases are TGTGCCAGCAGTGAAACAGTCCCCCGAGCTTTCTTT.

The gene calls are TRBV2 and TRBJ1-4; tentatively, D is TRBD1 (5 bases). Trimming cost V 8 bases and J 3 bases, with 13 bases left between them. Looked up from germline, CDR1 is SNHLY and CDR2 is FYNNEI. The length of the CDR3 is 14 residues. The CDR3 nucleotides are TGTGCCAGCCGGATGGGGCGGTCTAATGAAAAACTGTTTTTT. Protein product: CASRMGRSNEKLFF.

The chain uses TRBV7-9 and TRBJ2-7; 8 bases line up with TRBD1. Germline CDR1 is SEHNR and CDR2 is FQNEAQ (reference sequence). After removal of 2 bases from V and 0 bases from J, the junction contained 3 bases not matched to a gene. The length of the CDR3 is 15 residues. The CDR3 is CASSLTGTGSYEQYF. The CDR3 coding sequence is TGTGCCAGCAGCTTAACGGGGACAGGCTCCTACGAGCAGTACTTC.

The J gene is TRBJ2-7, the V gene TRBV6-6; 7 nucleotides match TRBD1. The V gene end was trimmed by 5 bases and the J gene end by 1 base; junction bases not matched to a gene: 8. CDR1 MNHNY and CDR2 SVGAGI come from the germline V gene (reference sequence). The CDR3 has 15 residues. CDR3 in amino acids: CASSPTRQGSYEQYF. The CDR3 DNA reads TGTGCCAGCAGTCCAACCCGACAGGGATCCTACGAGCAGTACTTC.

V and J are TRBV15 and TRBJ2-3; D remains ambiguous. CDR1 is LNHNV, CDR2 YYDKDF, per germline (reference sequence). The CDR3 sequence is 15 residues long. Trimming removed 8 bases from V and 2 bases from J, with 17 bases in between. DNA for the CDR3: TGTGCCACCGCCCCCCAGCGCAAATCCACAGATACGCAGTATTTT. As protein: CATAPQRKSTDTQYF.

The rearrangement joins TRBV3-1 (or the pseudogene TRBV3-2) to TRBJ1-2; D is unclear. Germline values: CDR1 LGHDT, CDR2 YNNKEL (reference sequence). V was pared by 0 bases and J by 7 bases, with 6 bases between. The CDR3 is made up of 12 amino acids. CDR3 amino acids: CASSQDESGYTF. The CDR3 nucleotides are TGTGCCAGCAGCCAAGATGAGAGTGGCTACACCTTC.

This chain joins TRBV27 and TRBJ1-6, with D perhaps matching TRBD1 (6 bases). This CDR3 has 14 amino acids. The V end lost 7 bases, the J end lost 9 bases, and 16 bases lay between the germline ends. Per the germline V gene, CDR1 is MNHEY and CDR2 is SMNVEV (reference sequence). The CDR3 nucleotides are TGTGCCAGCAAAACAGGGCCCGCGGGTTCACCCCTCCACTTT. It specifies CASKTGPAGSPLHF.

J is TRBJ1-4 and V is TRBV3-1 (or the pseudogene TRBV3-2); tentatively, D is TRBD1 (6 bases). This CDR3 is built from 14 residues. Germline V CDR1 and CDR2: LGHDT, YNNKEL (reference sequence). V dropped 5 bases and J dropped 7 bases, with 14 bases sitting between them. CDR3 loop: CASSLKGVREKLFF. The CDR3 DNA is TGTGCCAGCAGCTTAAAGGGGGTTCGTGAAAAACTGTTTTTT.

The chain uses TRBV19 and TRBJ1-5, with D possibly being TRBD1 (6 bases). CDR1 and CDR2 from the germline V gene are LNHDA and SQIVND (reference sequence). CDR3 length: 14 amino acids. Trimming took off 8 bases at V and 6 bases at J, with 17 bases between the two ends. CDR3 sequence (DNA): TGTGCCAGTGGAGATGGGGAGGGGGGTCAGCCCCAGCATTTT. Translating gives CASGDGEGGQPQHF. Drawing the rest from reference TRBV19 and TRBJ1-5, the complete variable domain is DGGITQSPKYLFRKEGQNVTLSCEQNLNHDAMYWYRQDPGQGLRLIYYSQIVNDFQKGDIAEGYSVSREKKESFPLTVTSAQKNPTAFYLCASGDGEGGQPQHFGDGTRLSIL.

This rearrangement joins TRBV9 to TRBJ2-5; 9 bases match TRBD2. The J segment lost 3 bases and the V segment lost 0 bases, leaving 9 bases of the junction unmatched. The CDR3 consists of 17 residues. Germline loops: CDR1 SGDLS, CDR2 YYNGEE. CDR3 sequence reads: CASSVEGSGGAKETQYF. CDR3 nucleotides: TGTGCCAGCAGCGTAGAGGGTAGCGGGGGTGCAAAAGAGACCCAGTACTTC.

This clone was seen only a few times. The chain links TRBV10-1 to TRBJ2-7, with 8 bases identical to TRBD2. The CDR3 length is 13 residues. V gave up 7 bases and J gave up 5 bases; unmatched junction bases: 7. Germline CDR1 is WNHNN and CDR2 is SYGVQD (reference sequence). CDR3: CASIRLAPHEQYF. In nucleotides, the CDR3 is TGCGCCAGCATAAGACTAGCGCCCCACGAGCAGTACTTC.

The chain carries TRBV5-1 and TRBJ2-7; 8 bases fit TRBD2. Unmatched junction bases numbered 4, after V lost 0 bases and J lost 5 bases. The CDR3 is 14 residues long. Germline V gene sequence: CDR1 SGHRS, CDR2 YFSETQ. CDR3 sequence: CASSLDGRGNEQYF. CDR3 sequence (DNA): TGCGCCAGCAGCTTGGACGGGAGGGGAAACGAGCAGTACTTC.

This clone showed up many times. The V gene is TRBV5-1, the J gene TRBJ2-2, with TRBD2 as a possible D gene (6 bases). Germline CDR1 is SGHRS and CDR2 is YFSETQ. V was cut by 1 base and J by 0 bases, with 13 bases left in between. The CDR3 is 17 amino acids. The DNA for the CDR3 is TGCGCCAGCAGCTTGTACGGGAGTATCGCGAACACCGGGGAGCTGTTTTTT. Translation gives CASSLYGSIANTGELFF.

The chain has TRBV19 and TRBJ2-2; D perhaps matches TRBD2 (5 bases). Germline V gene data show CDR1 as LNHDA and CDR2 as SQIVND (reference sequence). The CDR3 extends over 14 amino acids. V lost 3 bases and J 1 base, leaving 6 bases between the germline ends. The CDR3 coding sequence is TGTGCCAGTAGTATCGGAGGGAACACCGGGGAGCTGTTTTTT. Its protein product is CASSIGGNTGELFF. The whole variable domain, remainder taken from reference TRBV19 and TRBJ2-2, is DGGITQSPKYLFRKEGQNVTLSCEQNLNHDAMYWYRQDPGQGLRLIYYSQIVNDFQKGDIAEGYSVSREKKESFPLTVTSAQKNPTAFYLCASSIGGNTGELFFGEGSRLTVL.

This clone came up a few times. This chain uses TRBV11-2 with TRBJ2-3, with D possibly TRBD1 on 6 matching bases. The CDR3 has 14 residues. Germline V gene sequence: CDR1 SGHAT, CDR2 FQNNGV. V lost 5 bases to trimming and J lost 5 bases, with 14 bases between them. CDR3 amino acids: CASSPLTGQDTQYF. The CDR3 coding sequence is TGTGCCAGCAGCCCTCTTACAGGGCAAGATACGCAGTATTTT.

The J gene is TRBJ2-7, the V gene TRBV3-1 (or the pseudogene TRBV3-2); D remains unclear. The CDR3 has 14 residues. V lost 2 bases, J lost 3 bases, and 11 bases lay in between. CDR1 LGHDT and CDR2 YNNKEL come from the germline V gene (reference sequence). The CDR3 region has the DNA TGTGCCAGCAGCCAACTGAACTCGGGCTACGAGCAGTACTTC. It translates to CASSQLNSGYEQYF.

This chain links TRBV2 with TRBJ1-3, with 8 bases matching TRBD1. CDR3 length equals 16 residues. V lost 7 bases and J lost 2; bases outside the gene matches: 10. Germline V lookup: CDR1 SNHLY, CDR2 FYNNEI. CDR3 DNA: TGTGCCAGCATGAGACAGGGGACACCCACTGGAAACACCATATATTTT. It specifies CASMRQGTPTGNTIYF.

The V call is TRBV6-5, the J call TRBJ2-1; D gene uncertain. Germline CDR1 MNHEY, CDR2 SVGAGI. Trimming took 0 bases from V and 3 from J, leaving 6 bases between them. This CDR3 contains 14 residues. The CDR3 protein is CASSYSSLYNEQFF. In DNA form, the CDR3 reads TGTGCCAGCAGTTACTCGTCACTCTACAATGAGCAGTTCTTC.

This rearrangement joins TRBV5-4 to TRBJ2-1; D may be TRBD2 (6 bases). Trimming removed 4 bases from V and 9 bases from J, with 11 bases in between. CDR1 SGHNT and CDR2 YYREEE come from the germline V gene (reference sequence). The CDR3 extends over 12 amino acids. The CDR3 reads CASSPPGVEQFF. CDR3 sequence (DNA): TGTGCCAGCAGCCCTCCGGGGGTTGAGCAGTTCTTC. The complete variable domain, with remaining parts taken from reference TRBV5-4 and TRBJ2-1, reads ETGVTQSPTHLIKTRGQQVTLRCSSQSGHNTVSWYQQALGQGPQFIFQYYREEENGRGNFPPRFSGLQFPNYSSELNVNALELDDSALYLCASSPPGVEQFFGPGTRLTVL.

Ten or more counts support this clone. The chain recombines TRBV19 with TRBJ2-2, with D possibly matching TRBD1 (7 bases). V gave up 5 bases and J gave up 2 bases, with 12 bases separating them. This CDR3 is 15 amino acids long. From germline, CDR1 is LNHDA and CDR2 SQIVND (reference sequence). This CDR3 is CASSWRGLNTGELFF. CDR3 in DNA: TGTGCCAGTAGTTGGAGGGGGCTTAACACCGGGGAGCTGTTTTTT.

On this clone: The junction departs from the called germline gene at one end, perhaps through a read error. This chain links TRBV11-2 with TRBJ2-3; TRBD2 matches 9 bases. Germline values: CDR1 SGHAT, CDR2 FQNNGV. This CDR3 spans 12 amino acids. CDR3 DNA sequence: TGTGCCAGCAGCTTATTGCGGGAGGGCCCGGATTTT. Translating it yields CASSLLREGPDF.

J is TRBJ2-5 and V is TRBV5-1, with 11 positions matching TRBD2. With 0 bases clipped from V and 5 bases from J, the junction kept 9 bases outside the gene matches. Looked up from germline, CDR1 is SGHRS and CDR2 is YFSETQ. The CDR3 is made up of 17 amino acids. CDR3 protein: CASSLGLLAGVRETQYF. The CDR3 nucleotides are TGCGCCAGCAGCTTGGGACTACTAGCGGGAGTACGGGAGACCCAGTACTTC.

The rearrangement uses TRBV20-1 and TRBJ1-6; D is unresolved. CDR3 length equals 13 residues. V shed 3 bases and J shed 9 bases, with 12 bases lying between them. CDR1 and CDR2 from the germline V gene are DFQATT and SNEGSKA (reference sequence). The CDR3 reads CSASWRVGSPLHF. The CDR3 bases are TGCAGTGCTAGTTGGAGGGTGGGTTCACCCCTCCACTTT.

The chain combines TRBV4-3 with TRBJ1-2, with 10 bases that match TRBD1. The CDR3 totals 16 residues. V was pared by 1 base and J by 7 bases, with 9 bases of the junction left unmatched. Germline assignment: CDR1 LGHNA and CDR2 YSLEER. CDR3 sequence reads: CASSQAPTGGIGGYTF. In nucleotides, the CDR3 is TGCGCCAGCAGCCAAGCTCCGACAGGGGGCATCGGTGGCTACACCTTC.

The chain recombines TRBV18 with TRBJ2-1, with TRBD2 matching over 7 bases. CDR3 length: 14 amino acids. Trimming cost V 3 bases and J 4 bases; bases outside gene matches: 3. Germline values: CDR1 KGHSH, CDR2 LQKENI. DNA of the CDR3: TGTGCCAGCTCACCCAGCGGGAATTACAATGAGCAGTTCTTC. Encoded protein: CASSPSGNYNEQFF.

In this sample, this clone turned up once. The genes are TRBV5-1 and TRBJ1-2, with D maybe TRBD1 (5 bases). This CDR3 has 13 amino acids. CDR1 SGHRS and CDR2 YFSETQ come from the germline V gene. V lost 0 bases and J 2 bases, leaving 5 bases between the germline ends. Written as DNA, the CDR3 is TGCGCCAGCAGCTTGGCAGGGAACTATGGCTACACCTTC. Residues: CASSLAGNYGYTF.